This T cell receptor (beta chain) was identified in a study of T cell responses to AZD1222 COVID-19 vaccine. The protocol was immunoSEQ multiplex PCR, while the TCRdb copy is restricted to in-frame clones and leaves out a portion. Here the sample spans about 150,000 clones, roughly 93% being singletons. General observations from the study: Nearly half of spike-specific TCRs reportedly target unmutated variant regions. White British ancestry dominated among donors, who included more females, and clonal diversity was possibly underestimated. Repertoire sampling happened only post peak T cell response. Only six people who got AZD1222 tested seropositive at baseline.

This clone was picked up one time. Its antigen is unidentified. Sample: peripheral blood, taken 28 days after the second AZD1222 dose. This sequence originates from an adult who received the AZD1222 COVID-19 vaccine.

CDR3 residues: CASSKGGTGPYSNQPQHF. The DNA for the CDR3 is TGTGCCAGCAGTAAAGGGGGGACAGGGCCGTATAGCAATCAGCCCCAGCATTTT. The gene calls are TRBV6-1 and TRBJ1-5; 9 positions agree with TRBD1. Germline CDR1 is MNHNS and CDR2 is SASEGT. This CDR3 is 18 amino acids long. J gave up 0 bases and V 5 bases, and 11 bases lay outside the gene matches.